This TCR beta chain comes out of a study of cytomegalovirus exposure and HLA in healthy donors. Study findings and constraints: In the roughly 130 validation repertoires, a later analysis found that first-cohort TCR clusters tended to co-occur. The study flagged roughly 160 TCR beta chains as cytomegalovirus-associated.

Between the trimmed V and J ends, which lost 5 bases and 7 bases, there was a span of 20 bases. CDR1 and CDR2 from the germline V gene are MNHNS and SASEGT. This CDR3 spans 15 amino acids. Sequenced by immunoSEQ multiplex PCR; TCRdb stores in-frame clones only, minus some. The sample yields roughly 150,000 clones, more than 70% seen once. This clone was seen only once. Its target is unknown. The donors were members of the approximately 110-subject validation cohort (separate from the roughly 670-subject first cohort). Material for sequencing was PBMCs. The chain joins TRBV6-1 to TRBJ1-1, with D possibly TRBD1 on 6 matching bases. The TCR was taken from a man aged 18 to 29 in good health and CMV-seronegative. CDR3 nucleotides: TGTGCCAGCAGTCTCGGGACATGGGGTTCGGGTGAAGCTTTCTTT. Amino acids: CASSLGTWGSGEAFF.